This TCR beta chain was identified during a study of post-analysis software for immune sequencing data. Study as a whole: Recorded subtypes: relapsing-remitting, secondary progressive, progressive-relapsing; some patients unannotated. Whole-study findings and limits: Relative to controls, patients had five TRBV segments at higher frequency, with TRBV5-6, TRBV5-1 and TRBV20-1 among these. Normalized Chao1 diversity was significantly lower in multiple sclerosis patients than in controls. F measure clustering grouped samples strongly by preparation batch.

The library was made from cDNA and included unique molecular identifiers. The source material, 1 to 10 million T cells, gave rise to 510,000 or so cDNA molecules. TCRdb passed the PCR reads through MiXCR, listing each CDR3 protein once. The table has about 760,000 distinct CDR3 sequences, about 32% seen once. In its sample, this clonotype was seen a few times. What it binds is not known. Its ends do not fully match the called genes, so a read error is possible. Germline CDR1 and CDR2: LGHDT and YNNKEL (reference sequence). The CDR3 has 20 amino acids. Sequencing was done on a sample of blood. This receptor was identified in a girl aged 5-17 years with multiple sclerosis. The gene calls are TRBV3-1 and TRBJ2-1; weak D call: TRBD2 (6 bases). The CDR3 loop reads CASSQVFGGRPLSSYNEQFF. As DNA, the CDR3 is TGTGCCAGCAGCCAAGTATTTGGTGGGAGGCCGTTGAGCTCCTACAACGAGCAGTTCTTC.